This T cell receptor (beta chain) was found in a study of identical twins. Study findings and constraints: Insertions were reduced in abundant cord blood beta clonotypes but not in memory repertoires. Interpretation of the results relied on cross-sectional statistical analysis and not on following the same donors.

CDR1 is MNHEY and CDR2 is SVGAGI in the germline V gene. Trimming removed 2 bases at V and 2 bases at J, with 7 bases between. The CDR3 extends over 13 amino acids. This clonotype was detected only a few times. Its antigen remains unidentified. All of the donors were Caucasians in good health. Template switching added a universal primer binding site, and final cDNA carried unique molecular identifiers. TCRdb analysed the 5' RACE reads with MiXCR anew, one entry per CDR3 protein. Among just over 450,000 distinct CDR3 sequences listed, over 12% were seen once. The same specimen was also included in a second study, on yellow fever vaccine responses in identical twins.

The clonotype was recovered from a young woman in good health. The gene calls are TRBV6-5 and TRBJ2-7; no firm D call. What was sequenced was CD4+ T cells sorted from blood. CDR3 nucleotides: TGTGCCAGCAGTTACGTCGGCACCTACGAGCAGTACTTC. This gives the protein CASSYVGTYEQYF.